The present T cell receptor beta chain was sequenced within a study of T cell responses to AZD1222 COVID-19 vaccine. Study as a whole: Analysis merged second doses at about 4 or about 12 weeks. Study conclusions and caveats: Regions 160-218 and 743-854 dominated among vaccine-associated CD4 TCRs spanning spike. Clonal diversity was possibly underestimated; the donors were predominantly white British and more often female.

Per germline, CDR1 SGHTS and CDR2 YDEGEE. The CDR3 runs to 13 residues. V lost 4 bases, J lost 5 bases, and 10 bases lay in between. The assay was immunoSEQ multiplex PCR, and TCRdb's table has in-frame clones only and misses some. Of 120,000 or so clones detected, roughly 84% appear once; the ten largest clones hold 1.2%. Details on this clone: What it recognizes is unknown.

The receptor's source is an adult in good health. The rearrangement joins TRBV5-8 to TRBJ1-5; possible D gene TRBD1, 6 bases. Material: peripheral blood, obtained on day 0 of AZD1222 vaccination. For the CDR3, the DNA is TGTGCCAGCAGCGGACAGAAGGATCAGCCCCAGCATTTT. Its translation is CASSGQKDQPQHF.